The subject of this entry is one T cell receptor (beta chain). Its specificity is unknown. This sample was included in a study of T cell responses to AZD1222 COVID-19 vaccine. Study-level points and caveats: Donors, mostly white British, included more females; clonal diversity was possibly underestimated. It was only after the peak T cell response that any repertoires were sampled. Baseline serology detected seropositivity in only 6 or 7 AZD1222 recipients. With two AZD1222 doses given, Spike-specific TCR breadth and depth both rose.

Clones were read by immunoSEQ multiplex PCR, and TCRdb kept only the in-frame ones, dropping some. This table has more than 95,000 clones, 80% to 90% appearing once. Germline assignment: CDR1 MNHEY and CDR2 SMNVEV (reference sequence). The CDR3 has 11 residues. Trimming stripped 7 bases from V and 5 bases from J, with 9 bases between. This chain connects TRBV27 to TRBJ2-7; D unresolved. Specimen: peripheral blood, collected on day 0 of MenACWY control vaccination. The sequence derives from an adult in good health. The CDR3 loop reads CASKRQDEQYF. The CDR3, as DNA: TGTGCCAGCAAAAGGCAGGACGAGCAGTACTTC.